The rows below give T cell receptor beta chains drawn from one sample of a study of CD8 T cells in ankylosing spondylitis. One entry per CDR3 protein, called by TCRdb with MiXCR from the 5' RACE reads. The data show about 240,000 distinct CDR3 sequences, roughly 8.2% seen once. The specimen was blood, either unsorted or a sorted T cell fraction (not recorded which). The receptors come from a female donor with ankylosing spondylitis or in good health (not recorded which). Each CDR3 is given with its conserved first and last residue. Each record gives: clone size, D gene, J gene, V gene, CDR3 protein, CDR3 DNA. D genes are given only for firm matches. Some rows mark clone size as missing; the rest say once, few, many or name a class of expanded clone.

abundance: many; d_gene: -; j_gene: TRBJ2-7; v_gene: TRBV12-3/TRBV12-4; CDR3aa: CASSLGAVYEQYF; CDR3nt: TGTGCCAGCAGTTTGGGGGCAGTCTACGAGCAGTACTTC
abundance: -; d_gene: -; j_gene: TRBJ2-4; v_gene: TRBV15; CDR3aa: CMLLGEYF; CDR3nt: TGCATGCTCTTGGGGGAGTACTTC
abundance: many; d_gene: -; j_gene: TRBJ1-4; v_gene: TRBV7-8; CDR3aa: CASTKDTGRGEKLFF; CDR3nt: TGTGCCAGCACAAAGGATACAGGCCGGGGTGAAAAACTGTTTTTT
abundance: -; d_gene: TRBD2; j_gene: TRBJ2-1; v_gene: TRBV7-3; CDR3aa: CASSSYGLGSLAAYNEQFF; CDR3nt: TGTGCCAGCAGCTCATACGGGCTCGGTAGCCTAGCGGCCTACAATGAGCAGTTCTTC
abundance: many; d_gene: TRBD2; j_gene: TRBJ2-7; v_gene: TRBV4-2; CDR3aa: CASSQEVGVAGPYEQYF; CDR3nt: TGTGCCAGCAGCCAAGAAGTAGGGGTAGCGGGACCATACGAGCAGTACTTC
abundance: many; d_gene: -; j_gene: TRBJ2-7; v_gene: TRBV20-1; CDR3aa: CSASLRRSSYEQYF; CDR3nt: TGCAGTGCTAGTCTCCGTAGGAGTAGTTACGAGCAGTACTTC
abundance: -; d_gene: TRBD1; j_gene: TRBJ1-2; v_gene: TRBV11-2; CDR3aa: CASSWNLGTGSGYTF; CDR3nt: TGTGCCAGCAGCTGGAACCTTGGGACAGGGAGTGGCTACACCTTC
abundance: few; d_gene: -; j_gene: TRBJ2-1; v_gene: TRBV20-1; CDR3aa: CSARMREVPYNEQFF; CDR3nt: TGCAGTGCTAGAATGCGGGAAGTACCCTACAATGAGCAGTTCTTC
abundance: once; d_gene: TRBD2; j_gene: TRBJ2-1; v_gene: TRBV11-2; CDR3aa: CASSPRTSGTLIPYNEQFF; CDR3nt: TGTGCCAGCAGCCCTCGGACTAGCGGAACGCTTATACCTTACAATGAGCAGTTCTTC
abundance: many; d_gene: -; j_gene: TRBJ1-5; v_gene: TRBV12-3/TRBV12-4; CDR3aa: CASSRDNNQPQHF; CDR3nt: TGTGCCAGCAGTCGGGACAATAACCAGCCCCAGCATTTT
abundance: many; d_gene: -; j_gene: TRBJ2-7; v_gene: TRBV19; CDR3aa: CASRGGTYSEQYF; CDR3nt: TGTGCCAGTAGGGGAGGGACATACTCTGAGCAGTACTTC
abundance: few; d_gene: -; j_gene: TRBJ2-2; v_gene: TRBV24-1; CDR3aa: CATSDPRRDTGELFF; CDR3nt: TGTGCCACCAGTGATCCCCGCAGGGACACCGGGGAGCTGTTTTTT
abundance: many; d_gene: TRBD2; j_gene: TRBJ2-3; v_gene: TRBV5-1; CDR3aa: CASSGLADTDTQYF; CDR3nt: TGCGCCAGCAGCGGACTAGCGGACACAGATACGCAGTATTTT
abundance: many; d_gene: -; j_gene: TRBJ2-7; v_gene: TRBV20-1; CDR3aa: CSAGRVEQYF; CDR3nt: TGCAGTGCCGGCAGGGTCGAGCAGTACTTC
abundance: many; d_gene: -; j_gene: TRBJ2-2; v_gene: TRBV15; CDR3aa: CATSRGSYGELFF; CDR3nt: TGTGCCACCAGCAGAGGGTCGTACGGGGAGCTGTTTTTT
abundance: many; d_gene: -; j_gene: TRBJ2-5; v_gene: TRBV6-1; CDR3aa: CASARTKETQYF; CDR3nt: TGTGCCAGCGCACGCACGAAAGAGACCCAGTACTTC
abundance: few; d_gene: TRBD1; j_gene: TRBJ1-1; v_gene: TRBV24-1; CDR3aa: CATSDRENTEAFF; CDR3nt: TGTGCCACCAGCGACAGGGAAAACACTGAAGCTTTCTTT
abundance: many; d_gene: -; j_gene: TRBJ2-7; v_gene: TRBV20-1; CDR3aa: CSARMYRSYEQYF; CDR3nt: TGCAGTGCTAGAATGTACAGATCCTACGAGCAGTACTTC
abundance: many; d_gene: -; j_gene: TRBJ2-7; v_gene: TRBV21-1; CDR3aa: CASIDRGVIEQYF; CDR3nt: TGTGCCAGCATCGACAGGGGAGTTATCGAGCAGTACTTC
abundance: many; d_gene: TRBD1; j_gene: TRBJ1-2; v_gene: TRBV27; CDR3aa: CASSLRQGQLSGGYTF; CDR3nt: TGTGCCAGCAGTTTAAGACAGGGACAATTATCAGGTGGCTACACCTTC
abundance: many; d_gene: TRBD1; j_gene: TRBJ2-1; v_gene: TRBV6-2/TRBV6-3; CDR3aa: CASTQGVIDNEQFF; CDR3nt: TGTGCCAGCACCCAGGGGGTAATCGACAATGAGCAGTTCTTC
abundance: many; d_gene: TRBD2; j_gene: TRBJ2-5; v_gene: TRBV19; CDR3aa: CASSPTSDPGETQYF; CDR3nt: TGTGCCAGTAGTCCTACTAGCGACCCTGGGGAGACCCAGTACTTC
abundance: many; d_gene: -; j_gene: TRBJ2-5; v_gene: TRBV7-2; CDR3aa: CASSLAGRKETQYF; CDR3nt: TGTGCCAGCAGCTTAGCGGGCCGAAAAGAGACCCAGTACTTC
abundance: many; d_gene: -; j_gene: TRBJ1-2; v_gene: TRBV5-1; CDR3aa: CASSLEGAAEGYTF; CDR3nt: TGCGCCAGCAGCTTGGAAGGGGCAGCGGAAGGCTACACCTTC
abundance: many; d_gene: -; j_gene: TRBJ2-7; v_gene: TRBV20-1; CDR3aa: CSMGPTTEQYF; CDR3nt: TGCAGTATGGGGCCCACTACCGAGCAGTACTTC
abundance: many; d_gene: TRBD2; j_gene: TRBJ2-7; v_gene: TRBV6-2/TRBV6-3; CDR3aa: CASSPGLPPYEQYF; CDR3nt: TGTGCCAGCAGTCCGGGACTACCCCCCTACGAGCAGTACTTC
abundance: many; d_gene: TRBD1; j_gene: TRBJ2-5; v_gene: TRBV7-7; CDR3aa: CASSLRGQGGTQYF; CDR3nt: TGTGCCAGCAGCTTACGGGGACAGGGGGGGACCCAGTACTTC
abundance: many; d_gene: -; j_gene: TRBJ2-7; v_gene: TRBV29-1; CDR3aa: CSVEVDTSSYEQYF; CDR3nt: TGCAGCGTTGAGGTAGACACCTCCTCCTACGAGCAGTACTTC
abundance: many; d_gene: TRBD1; j_gene: TRBJ1-3; v_gene: TRBV7-2; CDR3aa: CASSYLTGTGNTIYF; CDR3nt: TGTGCCAGCAGCTACTTGACAGGGACTGGAAACACCATATATTTT
abundance: many; d_gene: -; j_gene: TRBJ2-5; v_gene: TRBV20-1; CDR3aa: CSALEPRETQYF; CDR3nt: TGCAGTGCCCTAGAACCTCGAGAGACCCAGTACTTC
abundance: few; d_gene: -; j_gene: TRBJ1-5; v_gene: TRBV6-2/TRBV6-3; CDR3aa: CASRRGRDQPQHF; CDR3nt: TGTGCCAGCAGGCGCGGACGTGATCAGCCCCAGCATTTT
abundance: many; d_gene: -; j_gene: TRBJ2-6; v_gene: TRBV12-3/TRBV12-4; CDR3aa: CASTPGTGANVLTF; CDR3nt: TGTGCCAGCACCCCAGGGACTGGGGCCAACGTCCTGACTTTC
abundance: many; d_gene: TRBD1; j_gene: TRBJ2-5; v_gene: TRBV6-2/TRBV6-3; CDR3aa: CASSSEPGGETQYF; CDR3nt: TGTGCCAGCAGTTCCGAACCAGGGGGCGAGACCCAGTACTTC
abundance: many; d_gene: TRBD2; j_gene: TRBJ2-1; v_gene: TRBV20-1; CDR3aa: CSADTGLAEEVDEQFF; CDR3nt: TGCAGTGCTGACACGGGACTAGCGGAGGAGGTGGATGAGCAGTTCTTC
abundance: few; d_gene: -; j_gene: TRBJ2-7; v_gene: TRBV18; CDR3aa: CASSGVRDYEQYF; CDR3nt: TGTGCCAGCTCAGGGGTTCGGGACTACGAGCAGTACTTC
abundance: many; d_gene: TRBD1; j_gene: TRBJ1-5; v_gene: TRBV6-1; CDR3aa: CASSALGTGNRQPQHF; CDR3nt: TGTGCCAGCAGTGCCTTAGGGACAGGAAATCGTCAGCCCCAGCATTTT
abundance: many; d_gene: TRBD1; j_gene: TRBJ1-1; v_gene: TRBV28; CDR3aa: CASSLSLSTDRTNTEAFF; CDR3nt: TGTGCCAGCAGTTTATCCTTGTCCACGGACAGGACGAACACTGAAGCTTTCTTT
abundance: many; d_gene: -; j_gene: TRBJ2-3; v_gene: TRBV10-3; CDR3aa: CAISAKGVASTDTQYF; CDR3nt: TGTGCCATCAGTGCTAAGGGGGTCGCTAGCACAGATACGCAGTATTTT
abundance: many; d_gene: -; j_gene: TRBJ1-3; v_gene: TRBV27; CDR3aa: CASSLSGSLGNTIYF; CDR3nt: TGTGCCAGCAGTTTATCGGGCAGTTTAGGAAACACCATATATTTT
abundance: many; d_gene: -; j_gene: TRBJ1-2; v_gene: TRBV4-2; CDR3aa: CASDPGGRAGYTF; CDR3nt: TGTGCCAGCGACCCGGGAGGGCGAGCTGGCTACACCTTC
abundance: few; d_gene: -; j_gene: TRBJ2-3; v_gene: TRBV6-6; CDR3aa: CASSRASKIADTQYF; CDR3nt: TGTGCCAGCAGCCGGGCCTCAAAGATTGCAGATACGCAGTATTTT
abundance: many; d_gene: -; j_gene: TRBJ1-2; v_gene: TRBV7-2; CDR3aa: CASSFNLGDYGYTF; CDR3nt: TGTGCCAGCAGCTTCAACCTAGGCGACTATGGCTACACCTTC
abundance: few; d_gene: -; j_gene: TRBJ2-3; v_gene: TRBV7-2; CDR3aa: CASTQGSSGTDTQYF; CDR3nt: TGTGCCAGCACCCAGGGGTCTAGCGGCACAGATACGCAGTATTTT
abundance: many; d_gene: -; j_gene: TRBJ2-7; v_gene: TRBV15; CDR3aa: CATSRDRQYEQYF; CDR3nt: TGTGCCACCAGCAGAGATCGGCAGTACGAGCAGTACTTC
abundance: few; d_gene: -; j_gene: TRBJ2-6; v_gene: TRBV29-1; CDR3aa: CSVTAGANVLTF; CDR3nt: TGCAGCGTTACCGCTGGGGCCAACGTCCTGACTTTC
abundance: many; d_gene: TRBD1; j_gene: TRBJ1-5; v_gene: TRBV12-3/TRBV12-4; CDR3aa: CASSLEQGVAQPQHF; CDR3nt: TGTGCCAGCAGTTTGGAACAGGGGGTAGCTCAGCCCCAGCATTTT
abundance: -; d_gene: TRBD2; j_gene: TRBJ2-7; v_gene: TRBV19; CDR3aa: CASRPSGRALSYEQYF; CDR3nt: TGTGCCAGTAGACCAAGCGGGAGGGCCCTCTCCTACGAGCAGTACTTC
abundance: many; d_gene: TRBD1; j_gene: TRBJ1-2; v_gene: TRBV20-1; CDR3aa: CSPGGADDNYGYTF; CDR3nt: TGCAGTCCAGGGGGCGCAGACGATAACTATGGCTACACCTTC
abundance: -; d_gene: -; j_gene: TRBJ2-1; v_gene: TRBV20-1; CDR3aa: CSFWGQAPGSERYNEQFF; CDR3nt: TGCAGCTTTTGGGGCCAGGCTCCGGGCTCCGAGAGGTACAATGAGCAGTTCTTC
abundance: -; d_gene: -; j_gene: TRBJ2-6; v_gene: TRBV19; CDR3aa: CASSIDQHLANVLTF; CDR3nt: TGTGCCAGTAGTATAGATCAACATCTGGCCAACGTCCTGACTTTC
abundance: many; d_gene: -; j_gene: TRBJ1-2; v_gene: TRBV27; CDR3aa: CASRPGQGYYGYTF; CDR3nt: TGTGCCAGCAGACCGGGTCAGGGGTACTATGGCTACACCTTC
abundance: many; d_gene: -; j_gene: TRBJ2-5; v_gene: TRBV12-3/TRBV12-4; CDR3aa: CASSLAETMYQETQYF; CDR3nt: TGTGCCAGCAGTTTAGCGGAGACAATGTACCAAGAGACCCAGTACTTC
abundance: few; d_gene: -; j_gene: TRBJ1-3; v_gene: TRBV29-1; CDR3aa: CSVDVTGSGNTIYF; CDR3nt: TGCAGCGTTGATGTAACAGGCTCTGGAAACACCATATATTTT
abundance: many; d_gene: TRBD1; j_gene: TRBJ2-3; v_gene: TRBV6-5; CDR3aa: CASRLDRGVTDTQYF; CDR3nt: TGTGCCAGCAGACTCGACAGGGGAGTCACAGATACGCAGTATTTT